Described below is a single T cell receptor beta chain sequence and its context. Antigen: not known. Trimming left V 1 base short and J 4 bases short, with 6 bases between. CDR3 size: 13 residues. CDR1 and CDR2 from the germline V gene are SGHVS and FNYEAQ. PCR was performed using 60 Vbeta and 13 Jbeta primers. Generated by immunoSEQ multiplex PCR, the TCRdb table keeps only in-frame clones and is missing some. The sample carries 200,000 to 250,000 clones, about 85% recorded once. The sample originates from a study of cytomegalovirus exposure and HLA in healthy donors. General study findings and limits: Presence/absence comparisons presumed near-even sequencing depth among donors.

The rearrangement joins TRBV7-6 to TRBJ2-3; D ambiguous. This receptor was identified in a human donor in good health. Sequenced: PBMCs. CDR3 sequence reads: CASSLGRSDTQYF. DNA for the CDR3: TGTGCCAGCAGCTTAGGCAGGTCAGATACGCAGTATTTT.